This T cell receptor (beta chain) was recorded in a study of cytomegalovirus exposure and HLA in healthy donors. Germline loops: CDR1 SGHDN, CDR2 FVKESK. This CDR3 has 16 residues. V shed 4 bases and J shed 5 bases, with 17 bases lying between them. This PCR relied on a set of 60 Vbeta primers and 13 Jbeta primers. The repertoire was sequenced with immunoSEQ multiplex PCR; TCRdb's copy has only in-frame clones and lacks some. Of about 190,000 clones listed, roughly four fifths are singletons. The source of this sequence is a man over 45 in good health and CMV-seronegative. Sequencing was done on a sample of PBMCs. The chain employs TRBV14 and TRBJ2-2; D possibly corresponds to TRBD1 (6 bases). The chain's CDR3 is CASSPIKRDRTGELFF. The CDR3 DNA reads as TGTGCCAGCAGCCCTATCAAACGAGACAGGACCGGGGAGCTGTTTTTT. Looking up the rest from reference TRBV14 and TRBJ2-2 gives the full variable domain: EAGVTQFPSHSVIEKGQTVTLRCDPISGHDNLYWYRRVMGKEIKFLLHFVKESKQDESGMPNNRFLAERTGGTYSTLKVQPAELEDSGVYFCASSPIKRDRTGELFFGEGSRLTVL.